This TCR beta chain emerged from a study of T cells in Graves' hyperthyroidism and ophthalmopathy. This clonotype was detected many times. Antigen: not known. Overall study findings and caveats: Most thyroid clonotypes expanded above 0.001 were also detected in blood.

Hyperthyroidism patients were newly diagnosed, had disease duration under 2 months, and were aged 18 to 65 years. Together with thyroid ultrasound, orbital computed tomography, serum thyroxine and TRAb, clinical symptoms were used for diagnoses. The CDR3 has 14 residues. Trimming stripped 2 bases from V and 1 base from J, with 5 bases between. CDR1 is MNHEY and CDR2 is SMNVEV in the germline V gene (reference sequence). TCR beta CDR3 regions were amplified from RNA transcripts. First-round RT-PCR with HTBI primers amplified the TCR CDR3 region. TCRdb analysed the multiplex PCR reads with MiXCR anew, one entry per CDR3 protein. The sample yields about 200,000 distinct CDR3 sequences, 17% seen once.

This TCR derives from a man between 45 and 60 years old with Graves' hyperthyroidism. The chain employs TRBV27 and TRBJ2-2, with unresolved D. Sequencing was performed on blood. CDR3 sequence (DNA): TGTGCCAGCAGTTTAGTCAGGAACACCGGGGAGCTGTTTTTT. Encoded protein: CASSLVRNTGELFF.